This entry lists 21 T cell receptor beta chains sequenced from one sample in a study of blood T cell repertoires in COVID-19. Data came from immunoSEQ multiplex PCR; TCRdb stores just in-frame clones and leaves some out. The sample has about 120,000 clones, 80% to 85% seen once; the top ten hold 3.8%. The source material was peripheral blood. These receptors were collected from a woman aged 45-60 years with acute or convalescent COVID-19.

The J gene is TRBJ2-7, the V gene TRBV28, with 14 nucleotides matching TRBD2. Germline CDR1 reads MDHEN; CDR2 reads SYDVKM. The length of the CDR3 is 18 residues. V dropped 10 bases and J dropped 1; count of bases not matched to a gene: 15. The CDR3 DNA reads TGTGCCACAAAACCACCGGGACTAGCGGGAGCATATTCCTACGAGCAGTACTTC. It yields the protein CATKPPGLAGAYSYEQYF.

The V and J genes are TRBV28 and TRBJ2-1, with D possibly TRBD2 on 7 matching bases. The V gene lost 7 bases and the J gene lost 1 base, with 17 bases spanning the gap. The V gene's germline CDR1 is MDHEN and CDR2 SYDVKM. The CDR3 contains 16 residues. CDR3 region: CASNQAGAASYNEQFF. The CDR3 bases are TGTGCCAGCAACCAGGCGGGGGCCGCGTCCTACAATGAGCAGTTCTTC.

The CDR3 sequence is CASSKQGSEQYF. The CDR3 bases are TGTGCCAGCAGCAAACAGGGTTCCGAGCAGTACTTC. J is TRBJ2-7 and V is TRBV7-9; TRBD1 might be the D (6 bases). Germline CDR1 reads SEHNR; CDR2 reads FQNEAQ (reference sequence). This CDR3 spans 12 amino acids. V was clipped by 5 bases and J by 6 bases, with 11 bases between them.

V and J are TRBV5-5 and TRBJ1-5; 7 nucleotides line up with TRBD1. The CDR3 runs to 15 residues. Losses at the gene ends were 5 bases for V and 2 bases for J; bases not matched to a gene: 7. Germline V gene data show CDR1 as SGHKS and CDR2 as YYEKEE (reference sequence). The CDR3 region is CASSEGANGNQPQHF. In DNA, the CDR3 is TGTGCCAGCAGTGAGGGGGCTAACGGCAATCAGCCCCAGCATTTT.

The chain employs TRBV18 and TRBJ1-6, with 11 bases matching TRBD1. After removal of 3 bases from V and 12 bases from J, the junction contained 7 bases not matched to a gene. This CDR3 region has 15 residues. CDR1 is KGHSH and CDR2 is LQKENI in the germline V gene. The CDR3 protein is CASSPWTGGAGPLHF. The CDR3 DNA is TGTGCCAGCTCACCGTGGACAGGGGGCGCGGGACCCCTCCACTTT.

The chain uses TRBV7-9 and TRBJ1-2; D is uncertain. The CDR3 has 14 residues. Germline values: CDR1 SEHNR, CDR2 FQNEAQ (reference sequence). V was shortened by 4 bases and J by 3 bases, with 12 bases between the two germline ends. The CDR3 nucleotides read TGTGCCAGCAGCTCCTTCCCAGGTGACTATGGCTACACCTTC. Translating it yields CASSSFPGDYGYTF.

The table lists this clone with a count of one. CDR3 amino acids: CASSDRGTGELFF. In nucleotides, the CDR3 is TGTGCCAGCAGTGACAGGGGCACCGGGGAGCTGTTTTTT. J is TRBJ2-2 and V is TRBV2, with D perhaps matching TRBD1 (6 bases). Looked up from germline, CDR1 is SNHLY and CDR2 is FYNNEI. There are 13 residues in the CDR3. V was clipped by 3 bases and J by 4 bases, with 6 bases between them.

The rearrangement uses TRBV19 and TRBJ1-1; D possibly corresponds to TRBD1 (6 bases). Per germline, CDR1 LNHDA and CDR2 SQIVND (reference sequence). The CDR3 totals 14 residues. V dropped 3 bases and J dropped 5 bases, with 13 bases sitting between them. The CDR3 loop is CASSMRQRGTEAFF. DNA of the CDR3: TGTGCCAGTAGTATGCGACAGAGGGGGACTGAAGCTTTCTTT.

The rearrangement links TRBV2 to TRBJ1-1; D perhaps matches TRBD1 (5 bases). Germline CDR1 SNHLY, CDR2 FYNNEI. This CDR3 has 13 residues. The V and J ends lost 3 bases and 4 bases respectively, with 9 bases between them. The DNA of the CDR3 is TGTGCCAGCAGTGAGCAGGGCCCCACTGAAGCTTTCTTT. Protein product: CASSEQGPTEAFF.

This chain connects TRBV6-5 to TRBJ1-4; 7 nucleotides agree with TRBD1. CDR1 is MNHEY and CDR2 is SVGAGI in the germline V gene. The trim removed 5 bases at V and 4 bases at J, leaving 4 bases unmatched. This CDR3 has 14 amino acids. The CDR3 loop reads CASSRGTVNEKLFF. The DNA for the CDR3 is TGTGCCAGCAGTAGAGGGACAGTTAATGAAAAACTGTTTTTT.

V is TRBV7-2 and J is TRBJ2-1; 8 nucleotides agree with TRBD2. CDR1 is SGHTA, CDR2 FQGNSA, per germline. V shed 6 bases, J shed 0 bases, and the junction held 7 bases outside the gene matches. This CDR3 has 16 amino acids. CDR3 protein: CASRRGGPSSYNEQFF. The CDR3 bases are TGTGCCAGCAGACGGGGGGGCCCAAGCTCCTACAATGAGCAGTTCTTC. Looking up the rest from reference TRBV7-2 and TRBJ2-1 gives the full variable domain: GAGVSQSPSNKVTEKGKDVELRCDPISGHTALYWYRQSLGQGLEFLIYFQGNSAPDKSGLPSDRFSAERTGGSVSTLTIQRTQQEDSAVYLCASRRGGPSSYNEQFFGPGTRLTVL.

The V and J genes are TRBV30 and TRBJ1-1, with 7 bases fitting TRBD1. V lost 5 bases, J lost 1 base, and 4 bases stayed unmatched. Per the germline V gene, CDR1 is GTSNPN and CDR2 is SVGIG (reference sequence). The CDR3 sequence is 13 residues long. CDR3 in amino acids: CAWEGQPNTEAFF. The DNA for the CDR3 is TGTGCCTGGGAGGGACAGCCGAACACTGAAGCTTTCTTT.

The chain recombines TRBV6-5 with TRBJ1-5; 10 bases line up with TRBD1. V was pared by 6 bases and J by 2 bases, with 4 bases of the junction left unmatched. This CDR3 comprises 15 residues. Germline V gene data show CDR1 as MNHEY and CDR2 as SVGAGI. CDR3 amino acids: CASSPGTGGNQPQHF. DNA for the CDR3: TGTGCCAGCAGCCCCGGGACAGGGGGCAATCAGCCCCAGCATTTT.

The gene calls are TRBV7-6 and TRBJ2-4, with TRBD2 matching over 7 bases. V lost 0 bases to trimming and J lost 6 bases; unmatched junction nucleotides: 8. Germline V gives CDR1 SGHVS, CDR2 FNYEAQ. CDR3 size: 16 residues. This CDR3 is CASSLASSGLGNIQYF. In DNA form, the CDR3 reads TGTGCCAGCAGCTTAGCGTCTAGCGGACTTGGAAACATTCAGTACTTC.

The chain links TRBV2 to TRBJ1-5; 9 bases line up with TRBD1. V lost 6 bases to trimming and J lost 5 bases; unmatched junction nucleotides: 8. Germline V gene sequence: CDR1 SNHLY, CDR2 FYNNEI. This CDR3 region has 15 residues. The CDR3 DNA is TGTGCCAGCAGCACGAGACAGGGGGTATATCAGCCCCAGCATTTT. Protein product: CASSTRQGVYQPQHF.

CDR3 nucleotides: TGTGCCAGCAGGCAGGGGGTAGAAGCTTTCTTT. It translates to CASRQGVEAFF. The chain carries TRBV2 and TRBJ1-1; 7 bases fit TRBD1. The CDR3 loop spans 11 amino acids. Germline V gene sequence: CDR1 SNHLY, CDR2 FYNNEI. The J segment lost 8 bases and the V segment lost 6 bases, leaving 3 bases of the junction unmatched.

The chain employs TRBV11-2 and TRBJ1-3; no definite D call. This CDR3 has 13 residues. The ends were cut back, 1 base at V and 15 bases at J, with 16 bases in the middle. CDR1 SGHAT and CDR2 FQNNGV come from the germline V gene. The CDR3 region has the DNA TGTGCCAGCAGCTTAGCACCACGGCAGGCGAGATATTTT. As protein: CASSLAPRQARYF.

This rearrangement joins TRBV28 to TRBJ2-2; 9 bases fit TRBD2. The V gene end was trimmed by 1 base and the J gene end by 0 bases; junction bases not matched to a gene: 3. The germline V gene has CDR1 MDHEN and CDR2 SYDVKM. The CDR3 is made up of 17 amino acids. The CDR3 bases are TGTGCCAGCAGTTTATTAGCGGGAGCCCCGAACACCGGGGAGCTGTTTTTT. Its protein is CASSLLAGAPNTGELFF.

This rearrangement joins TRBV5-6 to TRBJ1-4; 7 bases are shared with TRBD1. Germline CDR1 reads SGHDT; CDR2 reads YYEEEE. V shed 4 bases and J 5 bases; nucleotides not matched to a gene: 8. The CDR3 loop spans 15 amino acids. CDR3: CASSGPTGANEKLFF. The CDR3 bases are TGTGCCAGCAGCGGGCCCACAGGGGCGAATGAAAAACTGTTTTTT.

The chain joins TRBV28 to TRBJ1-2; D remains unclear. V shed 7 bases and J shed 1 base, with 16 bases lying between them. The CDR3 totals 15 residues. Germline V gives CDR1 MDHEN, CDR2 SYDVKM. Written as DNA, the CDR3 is TGTGCCAGCATGCATCAGGCTCCGGTTAACTATGGCTACACCTTC. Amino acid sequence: CASMHQAPVNYGYTF.

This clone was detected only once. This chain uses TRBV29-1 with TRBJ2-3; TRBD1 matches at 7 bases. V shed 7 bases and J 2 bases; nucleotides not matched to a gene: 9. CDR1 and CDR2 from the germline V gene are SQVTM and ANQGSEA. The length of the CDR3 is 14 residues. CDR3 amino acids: CSGTGAADTDTQYF. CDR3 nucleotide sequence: TGCAGCGGAACAGGGGCCGCAGACACAGATACGCAGTATTTT.